Below, 30 T cell receptor beta chains from the same sample are listed, as sequenced in a study of early T cells in non-severe SARS-CoV-2 infection. MiXCR, run by TCRdb on the 5' RACE reads, gives a single entry per CDR3 protein. The data hold 75,000 to 90,000 distinct CDR3 sequences, with 15% observed a single time. Sequences were obtained from whole blood. These receptors were taken from an adult who was a healthcare worker with PCR-confirmed SARS-CoV-2 infection or an uninfected control (not recorded which).

The J gene is TRBJ1-6, the V gene TRBV4-1, with D possibly matching TRBD1 (6 bases). With 3 bases removed from V and 9 bases from J, the gap between germline ends came to 6 bases. CDR1 MGHRA and CDR2 YSYEKL come from the germline V gene. CDR3 size: 12 residues. CDR3 DNA: TGCGCCAGCAGCCAGGGGGCTTCACCCCTCCACTTT. As protein: CASSQGASPLHF.

This clonotype was picked up a small number of times. The chain recombines TRBV12-3 or TRBV12-4 with TRBJ2-2, with 8 nucleotides matching TRBD1. The junction had 9 bases not matched to a gene; V was cut back by 6 bases and J by 6 bases. The CDR3 has 15 residues. This CDR3 is CASRPSTGASGELFF. The CDR3 nucleotides read TGTGCCAGCAGGCCTTCGACAGGGGCCTCCGGGGAGCTGTTTTTT.

The chain employs TRBV20-1 and TRBJ2-3, with D perhaps given as TRBD1 or TRBD2 (5 bases each). Germline CDR1 reads DFQATT; CDR2 reads SNEGSKA (reference sequence). This CDR3 spans 13 amino acids. Trimming removed 0 bases at V and 6 bases at J, with 10 bases between. CDR3 nucleotide sequence: TGCAGTGCTAGAGATGGTGGGGGTGATACGCAGTATTTT. It yields the protein CSARDGGGDTQYF.

This clonotype showed up many times. The V call is TRBV12-3 or TRBV12-4, the J call TRBJ1-5; perhaps TRBD1 as D (5 bases). V lost 5 bases to trimming and J lost 2 bases, with 13 bases between them. This CDR3 region has 15 residues. The CDR3 DNA follows: TGTGCCAGCAGTCCTGGGGGGGGTGGCAATCAGCCCCAGCATTTT. Amino acid sequence: CASSPGGGGNQPQHF.

This clonotype appeared a few times. This rearrangement joins TRBV11-2 to TRBJ1-1; tentative D call: TRBD1 (5 bases). V lost 4 bases to trimming and J lost 7 bases, with 7 bases between them. Germline V gene lookup returns CDR1 SGHAT and CDR2 FQNNGV. This CDR3 region has 11 residues. Here the CDR3 DNA reads TGTGCCAGCAGCTGGGGGGATGAAGCTTTCTTT. Its protein product is CASSWGDEAFF.

This clonotype showed up many times. The rearrangement uses TRBV28 and TRBJ2-3; D is uncertain. Germline CDR1 MDHEN, CDR2 SYDVKM. This CDR3 is 12 amino acids long. V shed 6 bases and J shed 6 bases, with 10 bases lying between them. The CDR3 DNA reads TGTGCCAGCAGCCTTCAGACGGATACGCAGTATTTT. As protein: CASSLQTDTQYF. Looking up the rest from reference TRBV28 and TRBJ2-3 gives the full variable domain: DVKVTQSSRYLVKRTGEKVFLECVQDMDHENMFWYRQDPGLGLRLIYFSYDVKMKEKGDIPEGYSVSREKKERFSLILESASTNQTSMYLCASSLQTDTQYFGPGTRLTVL.

This clonotype was counted between two and nine times. The chain uses TRBV7-9 and TRBJ2-1; tentatively, D is TRBD2 (6 bases). Germline-derived CDR1 and CDR2 are SEHNR and FQNEAQ (reference sequence). The CDR3 consists of 15 residues. With 0 bases removed from V and 3 bases from J, the gap between germline ends came to 9 bases. This chain's CDR3 is CASSLARGIYNEQFF. The CDR3 DNA sequence: TGTGCCAGCAGCTTAGCTCGCGGGATCTACAATGAGCAGTTCTTC.

This clonotype was counted many times. The chain links TRBV10-3 to TRBJ1-6; D ambiguous. V gave up 0 bases and J gave up 2 bases, with 5 bases separating them. Germline assignment: CDR1 ENHRY and CDR2 SYGVKD. The CDR3 consists of 15 residues. The CDR3: CAISESTPYNSPLHF. The CDR3 DNA reads TGTGCCATCAGTGAGTCGACACCCTATAATTCACCCCTCCACTTT.

This clonotype was picked up many times. This chain uses TRBV20-1 with TRBJ2-1, with D perhaps being TRBD1 or TRBD2 (5 bases each). Germline loops: CDR1 DFQATT, CDR2 SNEGSKA (reference sequence). The CDR3 loop spans 14 amino acids. V dropped 5 bases and J dropped 7 bases, with 18 bases sitting between them. CDR3 sequence: CSASRTGTQNEQFF. The CDR3 DNA is TGCAGTGCTTCACGGACCGGGACCCAAAATGAGCAGTTCTTC.

This clonotype was counted ten times or more. The CDR3 spells CASRHWVCRPRTREKLFF. DNA of the CDR3: TGTGCAAGTCGCCATTGGGTGTGCAGGCCCCGGACAAGAGAAAAACTGTTTTTT. This rearrangement joins TRBV12-2 to TRBJ1-4; the table's D call, TRBD1, was not checked against the DNA. TRBV12-2 is an annotated pseudogene. This CDR3 has 18 amino acids.

Concerning this clonotype itself: This may stem from a read error, because a much larger clone lies one nucleotide away. V gene TRBV11-2 combines with J gene TRBJ2-3; D is perhaps TRBD1 or TRBD2 (6 bases each). The CDR3 totals 15 residues. Germline CDR1 reads SGHAT; CDR2 reads FQNNGV. Here the CDR3 DNA reads TGTGTCAGCAGCACCGGGGGCGGACCCACAGATACGCAGTATTTT. Its protein product is CVSSTGGGPTDTQYF.

CDR3 amino acids: CSASFLAGRSGEQYF. In nucleotides, the CDR3 is TGCAGTGCTAGTTTCCTAGCGGGGAGGTCGGGCGAGCAGTACTTC. The chain has TRBV20-1 and TRBJ2-7, with TRBD2 matching over 9 bases. CDR1 is DFQATT and CDR2 is SNEGSKA in the germline V gene (reference sequence). The ends lost 3 bases at V and 6 bases at J; junction bases unmatched: 12. The CDR3 length is 15 residues.

The chain couples TRBV12-3 or TRBV12-4 to TRBJ2-1; 7 bases are shared with TRBD2. V shed 4 bases, J shed 5 bases, and the junction held 5 bases outside the gene matches. CDR3 length equals 14 residues. DNA of the CDR3: TGTGCCAGCAGTTGGGGAGGGCCCAACAATGAGCAGTTCTTC. This translates into CASSWGGPNNEQFF.

This clonotype was counted many times. The chain carries TRBV27 and TRBJ1-2, with D possibly being TRBD1 (6 bases). Germline V gene data show CDR1 as MNHEY and CDR2 as SMNVEV (reference sequence). CDR3 length equals 13 residues. V lost 3 bases and J 2 bases, leaving 7 bases between the germline ends. The CDR3 DNA is TGTGCCAGCAGTTTTCAGGGGAACTATGGCTACACCTTC. Translation gives CASSFQGNYGYTF.

The count of this clonotype is one. The genes are TRBV11-1 and TRBJ2-7, with no clear D. This CDR3 is built from 12 residues. Germline CDR1 reads SGHAT; CDR2 reads FQDESV (reference sequence). V was clipped by 0 bases and J by 8 bases, with 8 bases between them. The CDR3: CASSLARSQQYF. CDR3 sequence (DNA): TGTGCCAGCAGCTTAGCGCGAAGTCAGCAGTACTTC.

This clonotype was counted only a few times. The chain combines TRBV13 with TRBJ1-2; a possible D gene is TRBD1 (6 bases). The CDR3 is 14 amino acids. The germline gives CDR1 PRHDT, CDR2 FYEKMQ (reference sequence). V was cut by 7 bases and J by 4 bases, with 16 bases left in between. The CDR3 DNA reads as TGTGCCAGCAAAAAACAGGGAAGAGGCTATGGCTACACCTTC. Translation gives CASKKQGRGYGYTF.

This clonotype was recorded at least ten times. The CDR3 loop is CASNQYNEQFF. The CDR3 bases are TGTGCCAGCAACCAGTACAATGAGCAGTTCTTC. V usage is TRBV6-6 and J usage is TRBJ2-1; D call uncertain. V lost 7 bases, J lost 4 bases, and 5 bases lay in between. CDR3 size: 11 residues. Per the germline V gene, CDR1 is MNHNY and CDR2 is SVGAGI (reference sequence).

This clonotype was found many times. CDR3 nucleotide sequence: TGTGCCAGCAGCCAGTCCGGGACAGGGGCCTACGAGCAGTACTTC. Translation gives CASSQSGTGAYEQYF. This chain joins TRBV7-9 and TRBJ2-7; 10 nucleotides match TRBD1. Germline V gene data show CDR1 as SEHNR and CDR2 as FQNEAQ (reference sequence). The junction had 6 bases not matched to a gene; V was cut back by 5 bases and J by 2 bases. This CDR3 comprises 15 residues. The entire variable domain, with the rest obtained from reference TRBV7-9 and TRBJ2-7, is as follows: DTGVSQNPRHKITKRGQNVTFRCDPISEHNRLYWYRQTLGQGPEFLTYFQNEAQLEKSRLLSDRFSAERPKGSFSTLEIQRTEQGDSAMYLCASSQSGTGAYEQYFGPGTRLTVT.

For the CDR3, the DNA is TGTGCCAGCAGCTCCGCCGGGTACTCTGGAAACACCATATATTTT. Translated, it gives CASSSAGYSGNTIYF. This chain uses TRBV7-9 with TRBJ1-3, with D unclear. The CDR3 has 15 residues. With 4 bases removed from V and 0 bases from J, the gap between germline ends came to 10 bases. Germline V gene data show CDR1 as SEHNR and CDR2 as FQNEAQ (reference sequence).

This clonotype was counted ten times or more. The rearrangement joins TRBV7-2 to TRBJ2-7, with a possible D match to TRBD2 (6 bases). Looked up from germline, CDR1 is SGHTA and CDR2 is FQGNSA. Trimming removed 4 bases at V and 2 bases at J, with 9 bases between. The CDR3 is 13 amino acids. CDR3 DNA: TGTGCCAGCAGCTCGGGACTCACCTACGAGCAGTACTTC. Translation gives CASSSGLTYEQYF.

This clonotype has only a few counts. CDR3 bases: TGTGCCAGCAGGTCCCCAGGGAATCAGCCCCAGCATTTT. The encoded protein is CASRSPGNQPQHF. The rearrangement joins TRBV6-6 to TRBJ1-5; D possibly corresponds to TRBD1 (5 bases). Between the trimmed V and J ends, which lost 6 bases and 4 bases, there was a span of 10 bases. Germline V gene data show CDR1 as MNHNY and CDR2 as SVGAGI (reference sequence). The CDR3 is made up of 13 amino acids.

This clonotype was counted at least ten times. The chain combines TRBV6-2 or TRBV6-3 with TRBJ2-5; D perhaps matches TRBD2 (5 bases). V lost 8 bases to trimming and J lost 2 bases, with 15 bases between them. The CDR3 covers 14 residues. Germline V lookup: CDR1 MNHEY, CDR2 SVGEGT. CDR3 sequence (DNA): TGTGCCAGCCGCGGGTCCTATAATCAAGAGACCCAGTACTTC. It translates to CASRGSYNQETQYF.

The V gene is TRBV21-1, the J gene TRBJ2-1; TRBD1 is the table's D call and was not checked against the DNA. TRBV21-1 is termed a pseudogene. The CDR3 totals 11 residues. The CDR3 DNA is TGCCGACAGGGAGGACACAATGAGCAGTTCTTC. Translated, it gives CRQGGHNEQFF.

This clonotype appeared many times. This rearrangement joins TRBV12-3 or TRBV12-4 to TRBJ2-1; TRBD2 aligns across 12 bases. V lost 5 bases and J lost 0; bases outside the gene matches: 14. This CDR3 has 20 residues. CDR3 DNA sequence: TGTGCCAGCAGTCAAAGACTAGCGGGAGAGGAAGGACACTCCTACAATGAGCAGTTCTTC. Protein sequence: CASSQRLAGEEGHSYNEQFF.

The chain uses TRBV2 and TRBJ2-1; 14 nucleotides agree with TRBD2. CDR1 and CDR2 from the germline V gene are SNHLY and FYNNEI. This CDR3 spans 13 amino acids. The V segment lost 10 bases and the J segment 6 bases; nucleotides outside the gene matches: 2. In nucleotides, the CDR3 is TGTGCCATCGGACTAGCGGGGGGCAATGAGCAGTTCTTC. This codes for CAIGLAGGNEQFF.

A few counts support this clonotype. The chain links TRBV7-2 to TRBJ2-7; TRBD2 agrees at 7 bases. The CDR3 totals 16 residues. The germline CDR1 and CDR2 sequences are SGHTA and FQGNSA. Trimming took 1 base from V and 4 from J; bases not matched to a gene: 10. The CDR3 region is CASSLVSSGLTYEQYF. For the CDR3, the DNA is TGTGCCAGCAGCTTAGTTTCTAGCGGATTGACTTACGAGCAGTACTTC.

V is TRBV7-6 and J is TRBJ2-3; 11 nucleotides line up with TRBD1. Germline V gene data show CDR1 as SGHVS and CDR2 as FNYEAQ. The CDR3 covers 15 residues. The junction had 7 bases not matched to a gene; V was cut back by 5 bases and J by 6 bases. The CDR3 DNA reads as TGTGCCAGCAGCCTCCGGACAGGGGGCTTCGATACGCAGTATTTT. Protein product: CASSLRTGGFDTQYF.

This clonotype was counted at least ten times. This chain links TRBV29-1 with TRBJ2-2; D is uncertain. Germline CDR1 reads SQVTM; CDR2 reads ANQGSEA. This CDR3 contains 12 residues. Trimming took off 2 bases at V and 4 bases at J, with 5 bases between the two ends. Here the CDR3 DNA reads TGCAGCGTTGAATTGGGCACCGGGGAGCTGTTTTTT. Translated, it gives CSVELGTGELFF.

This clonotype was counted only a few times. V gene TRBV20-1 combines with J gene TRBJ2-5; 7 nucleotides align to TRBD1. J gave up 5 bases and V 6 bases, and 12 bases lay outside the gene matches. The CDR3 consists of 14 residues. CDR1 and CDR2 (germline): DFQATT, SNEGSKA (reference sequence). The CDR3 sequence: CSAASQGRRETQYF. CDR3 nucleotide sequence: TGCAGTGCAGCCTCACAGGGGCGGCGGGAGACCCAGTACTTC.

This clonotype was counted at least ten times. The V call is TRBV7-8, the J call TRBJ2-1, with 9 bases lining up with TRBD2. The CDR3 totals 16 residues. With 1 base clipped from V and 4 bases from J, the junction kept 5 bases outside the gene matches. Per the germline V gene, CDR1 is SGHVS and CDR2 is FQNEAQ. DNA for the CDR3: TGTGCCAGCAGCTTAGGAGCTAGCGGGACTTACAATGAGCAGTTCTTC. Protein: CASSLGASGTYNEQFF.